This T cell receptor (beta chain) derives from a study of T cells in Graves' hyperthyroidism and ophthalmopathy. Study summary: Peripheral blood was collected at initial diagnosis, before any treatment.

There are 17 residues in the CDR3. V was pared by 1 base and J by 0 bases, with 6 bases of the junction left unmatched. The germline V gene encodes CDR1 SGHRS and CDR2 YFSETQ. Points from the study as a whole: Through a model of 13 V-J features, ophthalmopathy was separated from stable hyperthyroidism.

RNA transcripts served as the template for amplifying TCR beta CDR3 regions. Initially, a first-round RT-PCR of the TCR CDR3 employed the HTBI primer set. TCRdb reanalysed the multiplex PCR reads using MiXCR and keeps one entry per CDR3 protein. The data show under 650,000 distinct CDR3 sequences, with around 15% seen just once and around 4% held by the top ten. Those with hyperthyroidism were 18 to 65 years old, newly diagnosed, and ill for under 2 months. Orbital computed tomography and thyroid ultrasound, together with serum TRAb and thyroxine and clinical symptoms, were used for diagnoses. This clonotype was seen at least ten times. Its antigen remains unknown.

This receptor was taken from a woman younger than 45 with Graves' hyperthyroidism. Sequenced input: blood. This chain joins TRBV5-1 and TRBJ2-3, with 9 bases matching TRBD2. The CDR3 bases are TGCGCCAGCAGCTTGTGGCCAGCGGGGGGAAGCACAGATACGCAGTATTTT. Its translation: CASSLWPAGGSTDTQYF. Full variable domain (outside the CDR3, taken from reference TRBV5-1 and TRBJ2-3): KAGVTQTPRYLIKTRGQQVTLSCSPISGHRSVSWYQQTPGQGLQFLFEYFSETQRNKGNFPGRFSGRQFSNSRSEMNVSTLELGDSALYLCASSLWPAGGSTDTQYFGPGTRLTVL.